Included here is one T cell receptor (beta chain) sequence, with context. The antigen this receptor binds is unknown. No quality values exist for individual bases; no much larger clone is one base distant. At one collaborating source in Seattle, patients were enrolled during active infection and were followed longitudinally through the course of disease. The collaborating institutions used their own protocols to collect whole blood in K2EDTA tubes. For TCRbeta analysis, collaborators shipped samples in one of three forms: frozen whole blood, isolated PBMCs, or DNA extracted from either of those sample types. This specimen belongs to a study of blood T cell repertoires in COVID-19 (TCRdb year 2020). In terms of the full investigation: Samples covering the acute and convalescent phases of COVID-19 were provided by collaborators in the United States, Italy and Spain. The material from the prospective study consisted of cDNA or gDNA derived from T cells, B-cell-depleted T cells, or PBMCs. The dataset comprised deeply sampled blood TCRbeta repertoires from subjects exposed to, actively infected with, or recovered from COVID-19. The repertoires were made available in a free public database intended to serve as a resource for research on the immune response to SARS-CoV-2. Samples came from the ongoing ImmuneRACE study (first 160 participants) plus 1,254 subjects from 6 global collaborators. Nearly every sample came with metadata listing a de-identified subject ID, COVID-19 status, age in years and sex. Where HLA class I and class II types were available, the types were taken from metadata supplied by the sample provider, not from assay-based typing. The full study reports these points: Clinical and demographic metadata were provided uncurated, with the amount varying by source and participant.

TCRbeta CDR3 regions were amplified from genomic DNA using the immunoSEQ Assay, a bias-controlled multiplex PCR. The original methods were these. The number of nucleated cells in each sample was estimated from the amplification of reference gene primers within the assay. To quantify the absolute abundance of each unique TCRbeta CDR3 rearrangement, sequence reads were collapsed and filtered. For each sample, productive Simpson clonality was calculated as the square root of Simpson's diversity index over productive rearrangements. Here the immuneACCESS table is served through TCRdb, limited to in-frame sequences with V and J called. Missing clones are a known gap in these copies; in checked studies unresolved V genes cover under half, and the rest lacks a known reason. The V and J calls and clone size are taken from that table; D and trimming were inferred from the DNA. A total of under 200,000 clones appear in this sample, 70% to 90% of them only once. The ten largest account for under 0.65% of the sample.

The V end loses 1 base and the J end loses 8 bases, and a stretch of 17 bases separates them. The CDR3 measures 16 amino acids from cysteine to phenylalanine. Of all the DNA, just the CDR3 is kept, 48 bases in frame from base 1. Per the germline V gene, SGHNT is the CDR1 and YENEEA is the CDR2. Sequencing was performed on peripheral blood. This receptor was obtained from a man between 60 and 75 years old with COVID-19, enrolled during active disease. The chain is made from TRBV11-3 and TRBJ2-2; a weak D assignment points to TRBD2 (5 bases agree). The CDR3 protein: CASSLGSVARGGELFF. The bases are TGTGCCAGCAGCTTAGGGTCGGTCGCCCGAGGGGGGGAGCTGTTTTTT.